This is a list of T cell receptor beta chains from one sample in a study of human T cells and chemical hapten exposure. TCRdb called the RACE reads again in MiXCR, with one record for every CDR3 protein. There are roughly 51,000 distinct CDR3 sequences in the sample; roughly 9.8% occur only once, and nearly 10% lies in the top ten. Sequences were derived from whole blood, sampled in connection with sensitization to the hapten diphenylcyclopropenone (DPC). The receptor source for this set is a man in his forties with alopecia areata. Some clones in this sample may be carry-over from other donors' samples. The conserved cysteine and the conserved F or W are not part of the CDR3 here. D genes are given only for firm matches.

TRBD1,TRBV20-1,SARDAPGTGVRETQY
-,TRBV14,ASSPIAYNEQF
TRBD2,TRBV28,ASSIGTSSGNEQF
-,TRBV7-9,ASSLDPLGGAEAF
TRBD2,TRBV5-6,ASSSGRREGTDTQY
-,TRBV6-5,AGSIQEPRSYEQY
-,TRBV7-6,ASSLYPGVMDTGELF
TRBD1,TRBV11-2,ASRSPGQGGPQY
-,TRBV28,ASSPWSYEQY
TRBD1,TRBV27,ASSPTGTGYGYT
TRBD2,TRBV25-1,ASSEWGGTANTGELF
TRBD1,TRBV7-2,ASSFRGRETQY
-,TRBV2,ATSQFGTTNTGELF
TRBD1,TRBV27,ASRAWTGGLHEQY
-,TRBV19,ATADRLSNQPQH
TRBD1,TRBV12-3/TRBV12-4,ASSSLGTGRWTEAF
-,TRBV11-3,ASSLGFRDTDTQY
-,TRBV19,ASSIDSGTVETQY
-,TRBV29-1,SVEGRGISTDTQY
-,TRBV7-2,ASSLAGEQPQH
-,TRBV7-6,ASSRGTAYEQY
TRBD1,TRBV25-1,ASSLTGYTEAF
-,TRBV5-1,ASSPRPGGQSPLH
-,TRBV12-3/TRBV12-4,ASRKMQEAF
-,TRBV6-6,ASSLSLNQPQH
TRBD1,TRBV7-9,ASSLDRTGSSYEQY
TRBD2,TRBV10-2,ASSGSASGLFGEQF
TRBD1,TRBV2,ASSEGVTGIYEQY
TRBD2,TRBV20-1,SARGLADYEQY
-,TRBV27,ASSLGGGNTEAF
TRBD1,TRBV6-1,ASLDRGYEQY
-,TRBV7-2,ATSFGEKETQY
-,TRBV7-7,ASSSGDLRRETQY
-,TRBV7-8,ASSLELDEQF
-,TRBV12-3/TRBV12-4,ASSAGTPETQY
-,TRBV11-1,ASSHREQNEQF
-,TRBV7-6,ASSLADRSYEQY